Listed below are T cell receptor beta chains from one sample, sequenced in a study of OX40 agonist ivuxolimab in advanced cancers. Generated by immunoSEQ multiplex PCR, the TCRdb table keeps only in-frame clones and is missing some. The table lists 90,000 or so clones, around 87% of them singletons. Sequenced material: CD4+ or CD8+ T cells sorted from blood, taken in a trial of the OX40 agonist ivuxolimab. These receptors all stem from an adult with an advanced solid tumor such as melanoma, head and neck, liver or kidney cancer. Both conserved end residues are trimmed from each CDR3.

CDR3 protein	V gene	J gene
ASSLDTSGSFEQY	TRBV27	TRBJ2-7
ASSTGLPYEQY	TRBV28	TRBJ2-7
ASSPVRDRVLSDSGTEQF	TRBV5-1	TRBJ2-1
ASSERGRNTEAF	TRBV6-1	TRBJ1-1
ASSQQGGDTGELF	TRBV4-3	TRBJ2-2
ASSFRQTTGELF	TRBV5-1	TRBJ2-2
ASTGDTYEQY	TRBV5-1	TRBJ2-7
ASTTPRTGGTDTQY	TRBV27	TRBJ2-3
SAFHIDTQY	TRBV20-1	TRBJ2-3
ASSRDIPQSATNEKLF	TRBV9	TRBJ1-4
AWSVLGTGEQF	TRBV30	TRBJ2-1